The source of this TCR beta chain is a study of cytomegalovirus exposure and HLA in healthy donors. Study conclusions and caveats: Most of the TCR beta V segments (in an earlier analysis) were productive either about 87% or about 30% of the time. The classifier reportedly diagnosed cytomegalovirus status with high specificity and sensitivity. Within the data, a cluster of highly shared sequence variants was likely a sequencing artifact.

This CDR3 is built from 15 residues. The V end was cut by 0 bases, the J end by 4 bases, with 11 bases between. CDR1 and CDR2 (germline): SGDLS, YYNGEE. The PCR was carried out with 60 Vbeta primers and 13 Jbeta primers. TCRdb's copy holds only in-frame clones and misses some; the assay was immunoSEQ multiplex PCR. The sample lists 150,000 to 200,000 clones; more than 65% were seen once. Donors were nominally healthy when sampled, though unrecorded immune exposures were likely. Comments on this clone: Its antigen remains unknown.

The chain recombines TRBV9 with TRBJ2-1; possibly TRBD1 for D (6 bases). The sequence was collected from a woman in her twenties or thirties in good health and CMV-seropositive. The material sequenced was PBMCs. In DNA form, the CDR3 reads TGTGCCAGCAGCGTAGCAGGGGAGCTATACAATGAGCAGTTCTTC. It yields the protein CASSVAGELYNEQFF.